Shown below are 31 T cell receptor beta chains from a single sample sequenced in a study of shared clonotypes between healthy human individuals. Clones were sequenced by immunoSEQ multiplex PCR, and TCRdb holds only the in-frame ones, with some missing. This table holds a few million clones, about nine tenths found once. Sequencing was done on a sample of naive CD4+ T cells from PBMCs. The subset is: CD45RA+ positively selected. The receptors derive from a man younger than 35 in good health. Some clones in this sample may be carry-over from other donors' samples.

This clone was picked up one time. This chain links TRBV5-1 with TRBJ2-2, with 15 bases lining up with TRBD2. This CDR3 has 18 amino acids. The ends lost 4 bases at V and 4 bases at J; junction bases unmatched: 8. CDR1 is SGHRS, CDR2 YFSETQ, per germline. CDR3 protein: CASSPRGLAGGITGELFF. CDR3 sequence (DNA): TGCGCCAGCAGCCCTAGGGGACTAGCGGGAGGAATCACCGGGGAGCTGTTTTTT.

The chain is built from TRBV11-2 and TRBJ2-3, with 10 bases aligning to TRBD2. Germline V gene lookup returns CDR1 SGHAT and CDR2 FQNNGV. Trimming removed 5 bases from V and 5 bases from J; junction bases left unmatched: 16. The CDR3 contains 18 residues. CDR3: CASSTPNAASGSLDTQYF. CDR3 nucleotides: TGTGCCAGCAGCACCCCGAACGCTGCTAGCGGGAGTTTAGATACGCAGTATTTT.

The V and J genes are TRBV5-1 and TRBJ2-1; 11 nucleotides match TRBD2. Looked up from germline, CDR1 is SGHRS and CDR2 is YFSETQ. With 4 bases clipped from V and 14 bases from J, the junction kept 14 bases outside the gene matches. CDR3 length: 15 residues. CDR3 amino acids: CASSPLAGGPYQEFF. The CDR3 DNA sequence: TGCGCCAGCAGCCCGTTAGCGGGAGGGCCGTATCAGGAGTTCTTC.

The chain couples TRBV6-5 to TRBJ1-1, with no clear D. The ends were cut back, 3 bases at V and 0 bases at J, with 11 bases in the middle. Germline values: CDR1 MNHEY, CDR2 SVGAGI. This CDR3 has 15 residues. CDR3 nucleotide sequence: TGTGCCAGCAGTTATTGGGAAGTTATGAACACTGAAGCTTTCTTT. Translated: CASSYWEVMNTEAFF.

The V call is TRBV5-1, the J call TRBJ1-4; TRBD1 matches 9 bases. This CDR3 comprises 16 residues. CDR1 and CDR2 (germline): SGHRS, YFSETQ. The J segment lost 6 bases and the V segment lost 3 bases, leaving 9 bases of the junction unmatched. The CDR3 sequence: CASSSWGQGADEKLFF. In DNA, the CDR3 is TGCGCCAGCAGCTCTTGGGGACAGGGAGCTGATGAAAAACTGTTTTTT. The full variable domain, with the rest looked up from reference TRBV5-1 and TRBJ1-4, is KAGVTQTPRYLIKTRGQQVTLSCSPISGHRSVSWYQQTPGQGLQFLFEYFSETQRNKGNFPGRFSGRQFSNSRSEMNVSTLELGDSALYLCASSSWGQGADEKLFFGSGTQLSVL.

V gene TRBV10-2 combines with J gene TRBJ2-1, with TRBD2 identical over 7 bases. The germline V gene has CDR1 WSHSY and CDR2 SAAADI. The V gene end was trimmed by 7 bases and the J gene end by 7 bases; junction bases not matched to a gene: 10. The CDR3 runs 14 residues. This CDR3 is CASNLAGPRNEQFF. The DNA of the CDR3 is TGCGCCAGCAACTTAGCGGGCCCGCGAAATGAGCAGTTCTTC.

This sequence joins TRBV30 and TRBJ2-1, with a weak D call TRBD1 (6 bases). Germline V gene sequence: CDR1 GTSNPN, CDR2 SVGIG (reference sequence). CDR3 size: 14 residues. The V end was cut by 3 bases, the J end by 5 bases, with 14 bases between. The CDR3 nucleotides read TGTGCCTGGAGAGAGGGGGACCGAGACAATGAGCAGTTCTTC. This encodes CAWREGDRDNEQFF.

This chain links TRBV6-5 with TRBJ2-1; no firm D call. The germline CDR1 and CDR2 sequences are MNHEY and SVGAGI. The V and J ends lost 6 bases and 4 bases respectively, with 10 bases between them. The CDR3 sequence is 13 residues long. The CDR3 loop reads CASSLDQYNEQFF. CDR3 in DNA: TGTGCCAGCAGCTTGGACCAATACAATGAGCAGTTCTTC.

V gene TRBV19 combines with J gene TRBJ2-3; D gene unclear. Per germline, CDR1 LNHDA and CDR2 SQIVND (reference sequence). The CDR3 sequence is 14 residues long. V dropped 7 bases and J dropped 1 base, with 12 bases sitting between them. CDR3 loop: CASTPRQGTDTQYF. The CDR3 DNA is TGTGCCAGTACCCCGCGGCAGGGCACAGATACGCAGTATTTT.

The rearrangement uses TRBV6-5 and TRBJ2-1; 10 bases are a match to TRBD1. CDR3 size: 15 residues. Trimming cost V 6 bases and J 0 bases; bases outside gene matches: 2. CDR1 and CDR2 (germline): MNHEY, SVGAGI. The CDR3 DNA reads TGTGCCAGCAGACGGACAGGGGGCTCCTACAATGAGCAGTTCTTC. Residues: CASRRTGGSYNEQFF.

The chain uses TRBV7-3 and TRBJ2-2; 9 nucleotides align to TRBD2. Germline V lookup: CDR1 SGHTA, CDR2 FQGTGA. This CDR3 contains 16 residues. V was pared by 2 bases and J by 8 bases, with 9 bases of the junction left unmatched. CDR3 sequence: CASSLSPTREGGELFF. CDR3 nucleotide sequence: TGTGCCAGCAGCTTATCGCCCACGCGGGAGGGTGGGGAGCTGTTTTTT.

This chain connects TRBV5-1 to TRBJ2-7; 10 positions agree with TRBD2. The CDR3 totals 16 residues. Germline CDR1 SGHRS, CDR2 YFSETQ. V lost 3 bases, J lost 4 bases, and 10 bases stayed unmatched. CDR3 nucleotides: TGCGCCAGCAGCTCCGGACCTAGCGGGAGTGGATACGAGCAGTACTTC. Protein product: CASSSGPSGSGYEQYF.

The chain employs TRBV7-2 and TRBJ2-5, with 7 bases aligning to TRBD2. The V gene's germline CDR1 is SGHTA and CDR2 FQGNSA. V shed 4 bases, J shed 5 bases, and the junction held 16 bases outside the gene matches. This CDR3 comprises 17 residues. This CDR3 reads CASSSTGASGLPETQYF. CDR3 nucleotides: TGTGCCAGCAGCTCAACCGGGGCTAGCGGCCTCCCGGAGACCCAGTACTTC.

The chain carries TRBV27 and TRBJ1-1; D is undetermined. The CDR3 covers 14 residues. Trimming took 6 bases from V and 4 from J, leaving 15 bases between them. Germline V gene data show CDR1 as MNHEY and CDR2 as SMNVEV (reference sequence). The CDR3 region has the DNA TGTGCCAGCAGGTCACCGGGTTGGGGCACTGAAGCTTTCTTT. This gives the protein CASRSPGWGTEAFF.

This sequence joins TRBV4-2 and TRBJ2-2; no clear D. From germline, CDR1 is LGHNA and CDR2 YNFKEQ. CDR3 length: 13 residues. Trimming took off 2 bases at V and 6 bases at J, with 7 bases between the two ends. CDR3 protein: CASSQNRAGELFF. CDR3 DNA: TGTGCCAGCAGCCAAAATCGCGCCGGGGAGCTGTTTTTT.

The V gene is TRBV21-1, the J gene TRBJ2-3; TRBD2, the table's D call, lacks a check against the DNA. TRBV21-1 is labeled a pseudogene. The CDR3 runs to 17 residues. CDR3 sequence: CASSAQGWASATDTQYF. The DNA of the CDR3 is TGTGCCAGCAGCGCTCAAGGGTGGGCTAGCGCCACAGATACGCAGTATTTT.

The chain combines TRBV2 with TRBJ1-5; D gene uncertain. Germline V gives CDR1 SNHLY, CDR2 FYNNEI. The CDR3 consists of 13 residues. With 1 base removed from V and 3 bases from J, the gap between germline ends came to 4 bases. For the CDR3, the DNA is TGTGCCAGCAGTGAAGACTTCAATCAGCCCCAGCATTTT. Residues: CASSEDFNQPQHF.

The V gene is TRBV6-5, the J gene TRBJ2-1; no clear D gene. Germline V gene lookup returns CDR1 MNHEY and CDR2 SVGAGI. V lost 6 bases to trimming and J lost 8 bases, with 20 bases between them. The CDR3 extends over 15 amino acids. The CDR3 DNA is TGTGCCAGCAGGTCTTGGGCTACCATTCGAGATGAGCAGTTCTTC. Amino acids: CASRSWATIRDEQFF.

J is TRBJ1-4 and V is TRBV28, with D unresolved. The germline CDR1 and CDR2 sequences are MDHEN and SYDVKM. The ends were cut back, 2 bases at V and 4 bases at J, with 17 bases in the middle. This CDR3 contains 17 residues. CDR3: CASSLGFGRTFNEKLFF. CDR3 DNA: TGTGCCAGCAGTTTAGGGTTCGGACGGACGTTTAATGAAAAACTGTTTTTT.

This chain connects TRBV28 to TRBJ1-5; D unclear. CDR1 is MDHEN, CDR2 SYDVKM, per germline. V dropped 3 bases and J dropped 5 bases, with 8 bases sitting between them. The CDR3 is 13 amino acids. As DNA, the CDR3 is TGTGCCAGCAGTTTGCTAATGTATCAGCCCCAGCATTTT. It encodes CASSLLMYQPQHF.

The V and J genes are TRBV11-2 and TRBJ2-3; the match to TRBD2 covers 9 bases. Germline-derived CDR1 and CDR2 are SGHAT and FQNNGV. The V segment lost 2 bases and the J segment 4 bases; nucleotides outside the gene matches: 7. CDR3 size: 16 residues. As DNA, the CDR3 is TGTGCCAGCAGCTTACGGCGGGAGGGCCGCCCAGATACGCAGTATTTT. It specifies CASSLRREGRPDTQYF.

The V and J genes are TRBV18 and TRBJ1-2, with D unclear. The V gene lost 2 bases and the J gene lost 1 base, with 11 bases spanning the gap. Germline V lookup: CDR1 KGHSH, CDR2 LQKENI. The CDR3 spans 15 residues. CDR3 region: CASSPRVPLNYGYTF. CDR3 DNA: TGTGCCAGCTCACCAAGGGTCCCCCTTAACTATGGCTACACCTTC.

The chain recombines TRBV6-6 with TRBJ1-2; TRBD1 might be the D (5 bases). The CDR3 length is 14 residues. CDR1 is MNHNY, CDR2 SVGAGI, per germline (reference sequence). The V gene lost 5 bases and the J gene lost 8 bases, with 18 bases spanning the gap. The DNA of the CDR3 is TGTGCCAGCAGTAAAGGGGTCAGGGCAGGAGGCTACACCTTC. Its translation is CASSKGVRAGGYTF.

This clone came up a few times. V usage is TRBV14 and J usage is TRBJ1-2; D remains unclear. Germline V gene lookup returns CDR1 SGHDN and CDR2 FVKESK. The CDR3 contains 14 residues. V was cut by 1 base and J by 8 bases, with 14 bases left in between. The CDR3 sequence: CASSQVGGSSGYTF. In nucleotides, the CDR3 is TGTGCCAGCAGCCAAGTGGGTGGTTCTTCCGGCTACACCTTC.

The J gene is TRBJ2-7, the V gene TRBV27, with a weak D call TRBD2 (5 bases). The germline V gene has CDR1 MNHEY and CDR2 SMNVEV (reference sequence). This CDR3 spans 15 amino acids. The V and J ends lost 5 bases and 5 bases respectively, with 19 bases between them. Written as DNA, the CDR3 is TGTGCCAGCAGTACGGCGGGCCGAGGATCTGACGAGCAGTACTTC. This codes for CASSTAGRGSDEQYF.

The V call is TRBV29-1, the J call TRBJ2-1; a possible D gene is TRBD1 (5 bases). V was trimmed by 1 base and J by 9 bases, leaving 10 bases between them. Germline lookup yields CDR1 SQVTM and CDR2 ANQGSEA. The CDR3 has 12 amino acids. CDR3 loop: CSVEVQGVEQFF. CDR3 DNA: TGCAGCGTTGAAGTGCAGGGTGTTGAGCAGTTCTTC.

The chain links TRBV6-5 to TRBJ2-3; D gene ambiguous. Germline CDR1 MNHEY, CDR2 SVGAGI. The CDR3 length is 13 residues. Trimming took 6 bases from V and 6 from J, leaving 13 bases between them. CDR3 region: CASSRRSGDTQYF. As DNA, the CDR3 is TGTGCCAGCAGCCGAAGGTCGGGCGATACGCAGTATTTT.

The chain is built from TRBV5-4 and TRBJ2-7, with D possibly TRBD1 on 6 matching bases. The germline CDR1 and CDR2 sequences are SGHNT and YYREEE (reference sequence). CDR3 length: 15 residues. V was clipped by 3 bases and J by 4 bases, with 17 bases between them. The CDR3 coding sequence is TGTGCCAGCAGCTCAAGCCCCGGACAGTTTTACGAGCAGTACTTC. Protein product: CASSSSPGQFYEQYF.

CDR3 protein: CASSALGSTYEQYF. The CDR3 DNA is TGTGCCAGCAGCGCCCTGGGGAGCACCTACGAGCAGTACTTC. The rearrangement uses TRBV9 and TRBJ2-7; weak D call: TRBD2 (5 bases). Deletions cut 3 bases from V and 2 bases from J, with 12 bases between. The CDR3 loop spans 14 amino acids. Germline V lookup: CDR1 SGDLS, CDR2 YYNGEE.

This rearrangement joins TRBV4-3 to TRBJ1-2; D gene ambiguous. V was cut by 1 base and J by 1 base, with 10 bases left in between. In germline, CDR1 is LGHNA, CDR2 YSLEER. The CDR3 loop spans 15 amino acids. Here the CDR3 reads CASSQGVTHNYGYTF. DNA for the CDR3: TGCGCCAGCAGCCAAGGTGTTACGCATAACTATGGCTACACCTTC.

Concerning this clone: The sample contains more than one DNA sequence encoding this CDR3. This chain connects TRBV29-1 to TRBJ2-5; TRBD2 is a possible D gene (6 bases). The CDR3 has 12 residues. V was pared by 4 bases and J by 5 bases, with 11 bases between. CDR1 and CDR2 from the germline V gene are SQVTM and ANQGSEA. The CDR3: CSVAGGSETQYF. The CDR3 nucleotides read TGCAGCGTTGCTGGGGGGTCTGAGACCCAGTACTTC.